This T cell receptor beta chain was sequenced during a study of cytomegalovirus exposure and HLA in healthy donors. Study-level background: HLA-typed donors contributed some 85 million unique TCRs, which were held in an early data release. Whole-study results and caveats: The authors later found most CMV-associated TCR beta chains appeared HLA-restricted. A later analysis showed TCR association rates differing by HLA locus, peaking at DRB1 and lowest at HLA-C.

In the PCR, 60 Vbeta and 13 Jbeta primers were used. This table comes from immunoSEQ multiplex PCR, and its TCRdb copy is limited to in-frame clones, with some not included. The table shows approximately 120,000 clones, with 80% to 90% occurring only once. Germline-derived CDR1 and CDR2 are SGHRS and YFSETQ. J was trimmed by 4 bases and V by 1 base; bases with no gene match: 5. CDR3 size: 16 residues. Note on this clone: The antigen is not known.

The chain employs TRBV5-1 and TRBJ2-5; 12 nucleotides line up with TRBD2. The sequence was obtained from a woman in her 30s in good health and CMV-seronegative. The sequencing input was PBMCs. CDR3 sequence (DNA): TGCGCCAGCAGCTTGCCCAAGGGACTAGCGGGAGAGACCCAGTACTTC. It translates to CASSLPKGLAGETQYF.